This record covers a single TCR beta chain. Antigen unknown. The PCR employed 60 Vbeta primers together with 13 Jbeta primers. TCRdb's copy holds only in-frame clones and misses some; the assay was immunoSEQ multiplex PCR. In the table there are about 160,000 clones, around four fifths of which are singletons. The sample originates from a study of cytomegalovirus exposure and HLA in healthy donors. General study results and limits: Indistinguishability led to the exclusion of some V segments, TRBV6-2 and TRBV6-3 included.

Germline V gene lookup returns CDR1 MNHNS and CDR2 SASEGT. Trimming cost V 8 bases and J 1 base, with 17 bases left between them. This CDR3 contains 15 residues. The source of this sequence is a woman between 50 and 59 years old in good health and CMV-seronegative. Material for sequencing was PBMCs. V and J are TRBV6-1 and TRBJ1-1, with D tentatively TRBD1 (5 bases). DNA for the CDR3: TGTGCCAGCGGACGACGGGGGACCCGGAACACTGAAGCTTTCTTT. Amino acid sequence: CASGRRGTRNTEAFF.